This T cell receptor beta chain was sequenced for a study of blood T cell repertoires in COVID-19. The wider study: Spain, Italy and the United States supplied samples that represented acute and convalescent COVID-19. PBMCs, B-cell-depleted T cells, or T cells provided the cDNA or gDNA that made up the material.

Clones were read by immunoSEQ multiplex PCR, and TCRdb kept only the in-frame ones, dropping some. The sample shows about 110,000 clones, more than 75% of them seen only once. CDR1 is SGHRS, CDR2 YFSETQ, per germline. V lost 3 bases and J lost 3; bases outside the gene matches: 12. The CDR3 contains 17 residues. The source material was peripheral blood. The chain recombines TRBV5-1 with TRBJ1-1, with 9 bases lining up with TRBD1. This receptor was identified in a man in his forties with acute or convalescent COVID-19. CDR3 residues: CASSSGVRGQGYTEAFF. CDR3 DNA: TGCGCCAGCAGCTCGGGTGTCCGGGGACAGGGCTACACTGAAGCTTTCTTT.